This entry lists 20 T cell receptor delta chains sequenced from one sample in a study of γδ T cells in repeated Plasmodium falciparum infection. Bulk repertoires came from Vgamma9/Vdelta2+ or Vdelta2-negative gammadelta T cells flow-sorted from PBMC. TCRdb re-called the multiplex PCR reads via CATT. The repertoire has approximately 50,000 delta-chain clones, roughly 1.9% of them found once; the top ten carry 24%. The sample taken for sequencing was gamma-delta T cells from blood. The receptors were gathered from a pool of human donors (malaria-infected and uninfected, not separated).

This clone was counted at least ten times. A far larger clone is just one base off, so this is likely a read error. Other DNA sequences of this sample code for an identical CDR3. The chain employs TRAV38-2/DV8 and TRDJ1; the match to TRDD3 covers 12 bases. In the absence of a J gene in TCRdb, the DNA was matched to germline to assign it here. The CDR3 consists of 26 residues. Per germline, CDR1 TSESDYY and CDR2 QEAYKQQN. Unmatched junction bases numbered 39, after V lost 6 bases and J lost 3 bases. CDR3 protein: CAYTGPPSTQPRTGGYHTTGPDKLIF. The CDR3, as DNA: TGTGCTTATACGGGGCCGCCCTCCACCCAGCCCCGTACTGGGGGATACCATACGACGGGTCCCGATAAACTCATCTTT.

Notes on this clone: The TCRdb protein, from a much larger clone, departs from this DNA's translation at residue 22, likely by read error; the protein shown derives from the DNA. The chain joins TRDV2 to TRDJ1; 8 bases line up with TRDD3. The J gene, not given by TCRdb, was assigned here from a germline match of the nucleotide sequence. In germline, CDR1 is GEAIGNYY, CDR2 EKD. The CDR3 spans 25 residues. The CDR3 reads CACDTGSLGFWELTTGGPYTDELIF. The DNA of the CDR3 is TGTGCCTGTGACACCGGGAGCTTAGGGTTTTGGGAACTAACGACTGGGGGCCCGTACACCGATGAACTCATCTTT.

Many counts were recorded for this clone. TCRdb lists the protein of a much larger clone for this DNA, which differs at residue 7, so this is likely a read error; the protein given here is translated from the DNA itself. J is TRDJ1 and V is TRDV3; 10 bases fit TRDD3. TCRdb is silent on the J gene; assignment here came from matching the DNA to germline. The CDR3 spans 18 residues. V was pared by 2 bases and J by 1 base, with 16 bases of the junction left unmatched. CDR1 is TVYSNPD, CDR2 GDNSRS, per germline (reference sequence). CDR3 nucleotide sequence: TGTGCCTTTGGGTTCTACCGGGGGATACGCCTCACCACCGATAAACTCATCTTT. Translated, it gives CAFGFYRGIRLTTDKLIF.

Worth noting for this clone: A far larger clone differs by one base, so this is likely a read error. Distinct nucleotide sequences in the sample also encode this CDR3. CDR3 sequence (DNA): TGTGCTCTTGGGGAACCCTTTTCCTCCACTGGGGGATACTATTATGGACCCGATAAACTCATCTTT. Amino acids: CALGEPFSSTGGYYYGPDKLIF. The rearrangement uses TRDV1 and TRDJ1; 12 positions match TRDD3. The J gene, not given by TCRdb, was assigned here from a germline match of the nucleotide sequence. CDR3 length: 22 amino acids. After removal of 1 base from V and 3 bases from J, the junction contained 21 bases not matched to a gene. CDR1 TSWWSYY and CDR2 QGS come from the germline V gene.

About this clone: For this DNA, TCRdb reports the protein of a much larger clone, which diverges at residue 4, most likely from a read error; the protein presented here is translated directly from the DNA. V gene TRDV3 combines with J gene TRDJ1, with 10 bases identical to TRDD3. The J gene comes from matching the DNA to germline here; TCRdb lacks it. Per the germline V gene, CDR1 is TVYSNPD and CDR2 is GDNSRS (reference sequence). Trimming removed 4 bases from V and 3 bases from J; junction bases left unmatched: 26. The CDR3 extends over 20 amino acids. CDR3 nucleotide sequence: TGTGCCTCCGGCCATAAACCCCGTATTGGGGGATACCGCGATGCCGATAAACTCATCTTT. As protein: CASGHKPRIGGYRDADKLIF. The whole variable domain, remainder taken from reference TRDV3 and TRDJ1, is CDKVTQSSPDQTVASGSEVVLLCTYDTVYSNPDLFWYRIRPDYSFQFVFYGDNSRSEGADFTQGRFSVKHILTQKAFHLVISPVRTEDSATYYCASGHKPRIGGYRDADKLIFGKGTRVTVEP.

With regard to this clone: A far larger clone is one nucleotide away, so this likely arose from a read error. This sample includes further DNA sequences coding for the same CDR3. CDR3 in amino acids: CALGEIGAFLRRSLTDKLIF. CDR3 DNA sequence: TGTGCTCTTGGGGAAATAGGGGCTTTCCTCCGCCGGTCCCTTACCGACAAACTCATCTTT. J is TRDJ1 and V is TRDV1; possible D gene TRDD2, 5 bases. In the absence of a J gene in TCRdb, the DNA was matched to germline to assign it here. The germline gives CDR1 TSWWSYY, CDR2 QGS. The length of the CDR3 is 20 residues.

This sequence joins TRAV38-2/DV8 and TRDJ1; 13 nucleotides align to TRDD3. TCRdb leaves out the J gene; it was filled in here by matching the DNA to germline. With V trimmed by 0 bases and J by 2 bases, 13 bases remained unmatched. Germline V gene lookup returns CDR1 TSESDYY and CDR2 QEAYKQQN. The CDR3 is 20 amino acids. CDR3 nucleotide sequence: TGTGCTTATAGGAGCGCGAGCCTACTGGGGGATACGCGTTTAACCGATAAACTCATCTTT. Translation gives CAYRSASLLGDTRLTDKLIF.

The genes are TRDV1 and TRDJ1; no reliable D call. Germline matching of the DNA provided the J gene here, since TCRdb leaves it blank. Trimming took 1 base from V and 0 from J, leaving 21 bases between them. Germline CDR1 reads TSWWSYY; CDR2 reads QGS. The CDR3 covers 19 residues. CDR3 region: CALGERFTLTPVYTDKLIF. DNA for the CDR3: TGTGCTCTTGGGGAACGATTTACTCTAACCCCCGTGTACACCGATAAACTCATCTTT.

This clone was seen many times. A far larger clone is just one base off, so this is likely a read error. At the DNA level, this CDR3 is encoded by other sequences in the same sample as well. V gene TRDV1 combines with J gene TRDJ1; maybe TRDD3 (5 bases). CDR3 length: 28 residues. From germline, CDR1 is TSWWSYY and CDR2 QGS. V lost 0 bases to trimming and J lost 7 bases, with 54 bases between them. CDR3 region: CALGELSHEAPVPGRVYWPPGVSIKLIF. The CDR3 coding sequence is TGTGCTCTTGGGGAACTCTCTCACGAGGCCCCCGTCCCAGGACGCGTTTACTGGCCCCCCGGTGTATCGATTAAACTCATCTTT.

This clone occurred many times. DNA of the CDR3: TGTGCTCTTGGGGAACGGGAAAAGGTGGGGGATATAACCGATAAACTCATCTTT. Protein: CALGEREKVGDITDKLIF. The J gene is TRDJ1, the V gene TRDV1; 9 positions match TRDD3. No J gene is reported in TCRdb; it was inferred here by comparing the DNA with germline. Germline V gives CDR1 TSWWSYY, CDR2 QGS. J was trimmed by 2 bases and V by 1 base; bases with no gene match: 11. The CDR3 is made up of 18 amino acids.

This clone showed up many times. TCRdb has a much larger clone's protein, which differs at residue 3 from the translation of this DNA, likely because of a read error; what is shown is the protein translated from the DNA. This chain joins TRDV2 and TRDJ1, with TRDD3 identical over 11 bases. This CDR3 spans 17 amino acids. Germline V gene data show CDR1 as GEAIGNYY and CDR2 as EKD. The CDR3 DNA reads as TGTGCCCGTGACACCCTCCCGCTGGGGGATACCACCGATAAACTCATCTTT. Translation gives CARDTLPLGDTTDKLIF.

Ten or more counts support this clone. This is likely an artifact of a read error, given a far larger clone one base away. Other nucleotide sequences from this sample produce the same CDR3. This chain connects TRDV2 to TRDJ1; D remains unclear. Here the J gene came from matching the DNA to germline, since TCRdb omits it. Germline values: CDR1 GEAIGNYY, CDR2 EKD. The CDR3 contains 17 residues. The CDR3 here is CACDTVGQPDHTDKLIF. The CDR3 region has the DNA TGTGCCTGTGACACCGTGGGACAGCCAGACCACACTGATAAACTCATCTTT.

This clone was observed a handful of times. The TCRdb protein comes from a much larger clone and disagrees with this DNA's translation at residue 12, likely due to a read error; the protein given here is derived from the DNA. The chain uses TRAV38-2/DV8 and TRDJ1; 8 bases line up with TRDD3. The J gene is absent in TCRdb and was assigned here via DNA matching to germline. Trimming cost V 3 bases and J 7 bases; bases outside gene matches: 26. The CDR3 loop spans 20 amino acids. Germline assignment: CDR1 TSESDYY and CDR2 QEAYKQQN. CDR3 residues: CAYRNKPAYWGVRGAGKLIF. CDR3 bases: TGTGCTTATAGGAACAAACCTGCGTACTGGGGGGTACGGGGCGCCGGTAAACTCATCTTT.

This clone was observed at least ten times. With only one base between it and a far larger clone, this is likely a read error. In the same sample, other DNA sequences code for this CDR3. The chain recombines TRAV38-2/DV8 with TRDJ1; TRDD3 matches 11 bases. No J gene was available from TCRdb, and it was assigned here by a germline match of the DNA. Germline CDR1 is TSESDYY and CDR2 is QEAYKQQN. The CDR3 contains 20 residues. The CDR3 here is CAYIVLTDGGYGPYTDKLIF. The CDR3 DNA reads TGTGCTTATATAGTCCTGACTGATGGGGGATACGGGCCGTACACTGATAAACTCATCTTT.

This clone was seen more than once but under ten times. TCRdb lists the protein of a much larger clone for this DNA, which differs at residue 6, so this is likely a read error; the protein given here is translated from the DNA itself. The chain recombines TRDV2 with TRDJ1; the match to TRDD3 covers 11 bases. Because TCRdb records no J gene, it was assigned here through a match of the DNA to germline. The CDR3 consists of 17 residues. J gave up 7 bases and V 0 bases, and 12 bases lay outside the gene matches. Germline CDR1 reads GEAIGNYY; CDR2 reads EKD. In DNA form, the CDR3 reads TGTGCCTGTGACACCAGTGATGGGGGATACGCTGGGGCTAAACTCATCTTT. Amino acids: CACDTSDGGYAGAKLIF.

Turning to this clone: The protein that TCRdb holds for this DNA derives from a much larger clone and differs from the translated DNA at residue 23, which likely indicates a read error; the protein shown here is translated from the DNA. This rearrangement joins TRDV1 to TRDJ1, with D possibly TRDD3 on 10 matching bases. TCRdb lists no J gene, so it was determined here by aligning the DNA to germline. The CDR3 extends over 29 amino acids. The V and J ends lost 0 bases and 1 base respectively, with 51 bases between them. Germline V CDR1 and CDR2: TSWWSYY, QGS. CDR3 amino acids: CALGELHFPFLQFLRGIRTATGCTDKLIF. The CDR3, as DNA: TGTGCTCTTGGGGAACTCCACTTCCCCTTCCTACAGTTTTTGAGGGGGATACGCACAGCTACGGGGTGCACCGATAAACTCATCTTT.

This clone showed up many times. A single base is all that separates this from a far larger clone, so a read error is likely. Other DNA sequences of this sample code for an identical CDR3. The chain uses TRDV1 and TRDJ2; D is ambiguous. TCRdb gives no J gene; it was assigned here by matching the DNA to germline. CDR3 length equals 20 residues. Between the trimmed V and J ends, which lost 3 bases and 5 bases, there was a span of 28 bases. The germline V gene encodes CDR1 TSWWSYY and CDR2 QGS. The CDR3 DNA sequence: TGTGCTCTTGGGGAGCCTCTTTCCCGTCTGGTGGGACTAATAACAGCACAACTCTTCTTT. Amino acids: CALGEPLSRLVGLITAQLFF.

This clone was observed at least ten times. A far more abundant clone sits one base away, making this likely a read error. Other nucleotide sequences from this sample produce the same CDR3. The V and J genes are TRDV2 and TRDJ1; 10 bases fit TRDD3. TCRdb leaves out the J gene; it was filled in here by matching the DNA to germline. CDR3 length: 19 amino acids. After removal of 3 bases from V and 0 bases from J, the junction contained 15 bases not matched to a gene. Germline CDR1 GEAIGNYY, CDR2 EKD. CDR3 DNA: TGTGCCTGTGACTCGATGCCCGGTACTGGGGGATCCAACACCGATAAACTCATCTTT. Translated, it gives CACDSMPGTGGSNTDKLIF.

This clone appeared a few times. This DNA translates differently at residue 20 from the TCRdb protein, which is that of a much larger clone; a read error is likely, and the protein shown is the DNA's own translation. CDR3 protein: CALGEAQLPTFGWGLVGAQPFF. Written as DNA, the CDR3 is TGTGCTCTTGGGGAAGCGCAGCTTCCTACGTTTGGCTGGGGGTTAGTTGGAGCACAACCCTTCTTT. No call exists for the J gene, whereas the V gene is TRDV1; the DNA was not used to check the table's D call, TRDD3. This CDR3 region has 22 residues. The germline V gene encodes CDR1 TSWWSYY and CDR2 QGS.

In the case of this clone: TCRdb lists the protein of a much larger clone for this DNA, which differs at residue 11, so this is likely a read error; the protein given here is translated from the DNA itself. The chain employs TRDV1 and TRDJ1; 11 positions agree with TRDD3. Assignment of the J gene here rests on matching the DNA to germline, because TCRdb gives none. Trimming at V came to 1 base and at J to 0 bases, leaving 37 bases not matched to a gene. The CDR3 runs to 28 residues. Germline CDR1 TSWWSYY, CDR2 QGS. CDR3 DNA sequence: TGTGCTCTTGGGGAACCCCAAACTTCCTTTCCACTCAACTGGGGGATATACGCCAATCGCCCGTACACCGATAAACTCATCTTT. Translation: CALGEPQTSFPLNWGIYANRPYTDKLIF.